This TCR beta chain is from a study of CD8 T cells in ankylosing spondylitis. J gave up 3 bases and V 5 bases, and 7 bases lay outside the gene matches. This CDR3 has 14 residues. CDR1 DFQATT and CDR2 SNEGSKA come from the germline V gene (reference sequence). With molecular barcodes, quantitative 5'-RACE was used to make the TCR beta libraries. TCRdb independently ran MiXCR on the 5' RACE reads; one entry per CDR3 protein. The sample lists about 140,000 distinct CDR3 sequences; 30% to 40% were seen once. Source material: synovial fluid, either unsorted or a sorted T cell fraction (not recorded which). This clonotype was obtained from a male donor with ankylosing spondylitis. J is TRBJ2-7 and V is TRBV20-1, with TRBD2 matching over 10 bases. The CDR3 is CSARKREGIYEQYF. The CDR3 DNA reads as TGCAGTGCTCGGAAGCGGGAGGGGATCTACGAGCAGTACTTC.